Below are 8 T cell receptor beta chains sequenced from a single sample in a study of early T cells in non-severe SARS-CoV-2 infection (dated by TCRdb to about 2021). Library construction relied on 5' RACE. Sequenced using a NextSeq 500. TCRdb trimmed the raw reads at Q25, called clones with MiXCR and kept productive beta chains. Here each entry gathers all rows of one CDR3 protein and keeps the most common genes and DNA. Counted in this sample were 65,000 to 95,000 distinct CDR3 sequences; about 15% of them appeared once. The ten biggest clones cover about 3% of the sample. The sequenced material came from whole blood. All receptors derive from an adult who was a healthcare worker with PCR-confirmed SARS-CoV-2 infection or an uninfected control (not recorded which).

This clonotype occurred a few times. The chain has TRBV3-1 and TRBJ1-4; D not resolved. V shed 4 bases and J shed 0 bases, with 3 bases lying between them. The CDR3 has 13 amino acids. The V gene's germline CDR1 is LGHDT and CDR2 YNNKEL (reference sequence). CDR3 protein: CASSLATNEKLFF. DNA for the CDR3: TGTGCCAGCAGCCTGGCAACTAATGAAAAACTGTTTTTT.

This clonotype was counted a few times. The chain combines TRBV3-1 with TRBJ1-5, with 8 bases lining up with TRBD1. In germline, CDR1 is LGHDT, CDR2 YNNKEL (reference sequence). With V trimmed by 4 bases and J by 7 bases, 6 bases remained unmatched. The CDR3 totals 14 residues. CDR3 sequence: CASSPDRVGQPQHF. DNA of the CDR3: TGTGCCAGCAGCCCGGACAGGGTAGGCCAGCCCCAGCATTTT.

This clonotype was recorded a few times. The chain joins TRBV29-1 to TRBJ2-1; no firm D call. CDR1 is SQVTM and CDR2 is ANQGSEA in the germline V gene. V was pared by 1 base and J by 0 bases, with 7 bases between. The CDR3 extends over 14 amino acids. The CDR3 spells CSVEGRSSYNEQFF. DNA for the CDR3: TGCAGCGTTGAAGGGCGGAGCTCCTACAATGAGCAGTTCTTC.

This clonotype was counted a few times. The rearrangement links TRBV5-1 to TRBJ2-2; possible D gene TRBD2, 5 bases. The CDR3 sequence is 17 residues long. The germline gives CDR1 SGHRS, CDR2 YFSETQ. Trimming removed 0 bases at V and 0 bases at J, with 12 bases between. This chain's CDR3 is CASSLAVDWTNTGELFF. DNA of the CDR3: TGCGCCAGCAGCTTGGCGGTGGACTGGACGAACACCGGGGAGCTGTTTTTT.

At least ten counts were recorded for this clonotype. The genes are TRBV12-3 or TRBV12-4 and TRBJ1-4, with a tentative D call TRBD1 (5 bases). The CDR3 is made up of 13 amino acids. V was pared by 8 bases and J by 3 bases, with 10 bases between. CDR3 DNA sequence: TGTGCCAGCCAGGACATCTCTAATGAAAAACTGTTTTTT. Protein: CASQDISNEKLFF.

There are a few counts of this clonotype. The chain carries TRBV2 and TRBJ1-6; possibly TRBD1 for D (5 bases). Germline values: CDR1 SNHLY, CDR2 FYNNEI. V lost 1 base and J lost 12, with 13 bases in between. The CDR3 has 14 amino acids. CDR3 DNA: TGTGCCAGCAGTGAAGGGACAAGCGGGGGACCCCTCCACTTT. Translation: CASSEGTSGGPLHF.

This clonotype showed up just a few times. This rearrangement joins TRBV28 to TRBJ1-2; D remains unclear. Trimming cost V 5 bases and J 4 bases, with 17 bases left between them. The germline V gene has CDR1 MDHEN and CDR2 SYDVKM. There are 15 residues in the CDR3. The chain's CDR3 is CASSPPREVAYGYTF. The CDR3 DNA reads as TGTGCCAGCAGTCCCCCCCGGGAGGTGGCCTATGGCTACACCTTC.

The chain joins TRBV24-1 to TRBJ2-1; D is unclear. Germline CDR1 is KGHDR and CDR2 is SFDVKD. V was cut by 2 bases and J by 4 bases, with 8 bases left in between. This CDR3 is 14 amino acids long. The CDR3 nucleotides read TGTGCCACCAGTGATTCAACAGATTACAATGAGCAGTTCTTC. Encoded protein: CATSDSTDYNEQFF.